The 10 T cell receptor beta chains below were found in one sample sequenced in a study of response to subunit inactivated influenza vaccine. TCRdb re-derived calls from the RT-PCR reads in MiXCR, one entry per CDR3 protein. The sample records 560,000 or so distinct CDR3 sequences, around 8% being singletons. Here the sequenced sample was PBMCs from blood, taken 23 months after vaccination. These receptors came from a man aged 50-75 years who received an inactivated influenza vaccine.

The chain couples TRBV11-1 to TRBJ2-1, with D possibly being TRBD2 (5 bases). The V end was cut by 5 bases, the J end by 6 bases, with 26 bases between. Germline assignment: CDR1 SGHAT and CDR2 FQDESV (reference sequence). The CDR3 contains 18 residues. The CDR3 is CASSPRRTGELMANEQFF. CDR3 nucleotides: TGTGCCAGCAGCCCTCGTAGGACCGGGGAGCTAATGGCCAATGAGCAGTTCTTC.

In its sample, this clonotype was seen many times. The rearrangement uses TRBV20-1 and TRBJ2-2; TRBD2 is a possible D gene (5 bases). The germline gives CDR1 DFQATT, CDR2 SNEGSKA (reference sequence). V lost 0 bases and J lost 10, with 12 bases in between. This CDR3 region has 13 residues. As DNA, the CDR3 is TGCAGTGCTAGAGATAGTTCGGGGTCGGAGCTGTTTTTT. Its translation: CSARDSSGSELFF.

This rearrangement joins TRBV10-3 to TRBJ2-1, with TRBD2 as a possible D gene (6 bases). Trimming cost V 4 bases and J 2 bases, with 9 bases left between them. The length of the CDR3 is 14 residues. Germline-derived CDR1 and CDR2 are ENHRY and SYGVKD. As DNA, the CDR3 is TGTGCCATCAGTGTAGGACTAACCTACAATGAGCAGTTCTTC. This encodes CAISVGLTYNEQFF.

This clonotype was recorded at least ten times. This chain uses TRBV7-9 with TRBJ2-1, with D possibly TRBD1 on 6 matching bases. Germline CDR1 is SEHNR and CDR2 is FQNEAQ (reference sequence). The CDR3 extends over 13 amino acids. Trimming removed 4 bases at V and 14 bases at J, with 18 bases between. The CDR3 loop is CASSSFTGIEKFF. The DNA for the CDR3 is TGTGCCAGCAGCTCCTTTACAGGGATTGAAAAGTTCTTC.

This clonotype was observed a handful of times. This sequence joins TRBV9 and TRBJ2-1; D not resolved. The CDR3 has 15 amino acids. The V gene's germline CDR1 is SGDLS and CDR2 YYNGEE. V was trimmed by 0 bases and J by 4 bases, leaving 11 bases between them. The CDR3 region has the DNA TGTGCCAGCAGCGTAGCCGGGCTGGGATACAATGAGCAGTTCTTC. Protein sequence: CASSVAGLGYNEQFF.

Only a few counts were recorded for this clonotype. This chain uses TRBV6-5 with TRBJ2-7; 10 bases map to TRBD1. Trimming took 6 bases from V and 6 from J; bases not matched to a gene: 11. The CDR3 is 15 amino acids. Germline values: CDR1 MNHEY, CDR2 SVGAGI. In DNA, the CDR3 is TGTGCCAGCAGCGACTCCTCGACAGGGGGCAGCGAGCAGTACTTC. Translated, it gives CASSDSSTGGSEQYF.

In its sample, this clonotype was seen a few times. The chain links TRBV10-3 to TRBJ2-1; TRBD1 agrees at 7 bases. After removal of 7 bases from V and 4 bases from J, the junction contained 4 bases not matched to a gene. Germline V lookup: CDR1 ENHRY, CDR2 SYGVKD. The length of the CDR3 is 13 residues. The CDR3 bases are TGTGCCATCAAGCAGGGGGATTACAATGAGCAGTTCTTC. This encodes CAIKQGDYNEQFF.

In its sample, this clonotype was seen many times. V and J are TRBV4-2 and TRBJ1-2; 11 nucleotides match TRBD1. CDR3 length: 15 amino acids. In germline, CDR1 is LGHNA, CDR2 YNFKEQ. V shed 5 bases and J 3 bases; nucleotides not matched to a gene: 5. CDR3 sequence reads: CASSSPGQGDYGYTF. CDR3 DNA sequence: TGTGCCAGCAGCTCGCCGGGACAGGGGGACTATGGCTACACCTTC.

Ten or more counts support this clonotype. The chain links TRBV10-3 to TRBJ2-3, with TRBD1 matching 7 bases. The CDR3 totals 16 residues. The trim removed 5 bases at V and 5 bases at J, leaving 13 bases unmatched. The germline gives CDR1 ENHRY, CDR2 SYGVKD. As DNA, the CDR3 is TGTGCCATCAGTCGGAGACAGGGAGAGGGTGGAGATACGCAGTATTTT. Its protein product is CAISRRQGEGGDTQYF.

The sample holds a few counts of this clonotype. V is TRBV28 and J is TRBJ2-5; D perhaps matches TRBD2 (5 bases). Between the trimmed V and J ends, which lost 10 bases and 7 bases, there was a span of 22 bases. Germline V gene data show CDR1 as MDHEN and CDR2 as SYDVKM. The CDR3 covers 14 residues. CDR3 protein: CATKVGDLRGTQYF. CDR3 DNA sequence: TGTGCCACCAAGGTTGGGGATCTCCGGGGGACCCAGTACTTC.